Shown below are 10 T cell receptor beta chains from a single sample sequenced in a study of cytomegalovirus exposure and HLA in healthy donors. PCR primers comprised 60 Vbeta and 13 Jbeta primers. TCRdb's table, derived via immunoSEQ multiplex PCR, lists solely in-frame clones and lacks some. The sample consists of more than 100,000 clones, roughly three fifths of them appearing once. The sequencing input was PBMCs. The receptors here all came from a woman aged 35 to 49 in good health and CMV-seropositive.

The chain carries TRBV14 and TRBJ1-4; TRBD1 matches 9 bases. V shed 6 bases and J 8 bases; nucleotides not matched to a gene: 4. The CDR3 spans 13 residues. Germline assignment: CDR1 SGHDN and CDR2 FVKESK. This CDR3 is CASRGTGLEKLFF. The CDR3 DNA reads as TGTGCCAGCAGAGGGACAGGGCTGGAAAAACTGTTTTTT.

This chain joins TRBV5-4 and TRBJ1-2, with TRBD1 as a possible D gene (6 bases). This CDR3 is built from 13 residues. CDR1 and CDR2 from the germline V gene are SGHNT and YYREEE (reference sequence). Trimming pared 0 bases from V and 7 bases from J, leaving 10 bases between. This CDR3 is CASSLDRAAGYTF. DNA for the CDR3: TGTGCCAGCAGCTTGGACAGGGCGGCTGGCTACACCTTC.

The V gene is TRBV4-2, the J gene TRBJ1-4; tentatively, D is TRBD1 (6 bases). The germline gives CDR1 LGHNA, CDR2 YNFKEQ. The CDR3 sequence is 16 residues long. Between the trimmed V and J ends, which lost 5 bases and 12 bases, there was a span of 25 bases. The CDR3 DNA is TGTGCCAGCAGCAAGGGGGGGGCGGGTTCACTCAGGGAACTGTTTTTT. Its translation: CASSKGGAGSLRELFF.

V and J are TRBV11-2 and TRBJ2-7, with D possibly being TRBD1 (5 bases). The CDR3 contains 14 residues. V lost 5 bases and J lost 3, with 14 bases in between. Germline assignment: CDR1 SGHAT and CDR2 FQNNGV. In DNA, the CDR3 is TGTGCCAGCAGCCGTGATAACAGGAACTACGAGCAGTACTTC. It encodes CASSRDNRNYEQYF.

The genes are TRBV19 and TRBJ1-2, with TRBD1 matching over 8 bases. V was clipped by 7 bases and J by 1 base; unmatched bases: 2. CDR1 and CDR2 from the germline V gene are LNHDA and SQIVND (reference sequence). The CDR3 is made up of 13 amino acids. The CDR3 nucleotides read TGTGCCAGTAACGACAGGGGTAACTATGGCTACACCTTC. Its translation is CASNDRGNYGYTF.

This chain joins TRBV2 and TRBJ2-5; D perhaps matches TRBD2 (5 bases). V was clipped by 4 bases and J by 3 bases, with 12 bases between them. Germline-derived CDR1 and CDR2 are SNHLY and FYNNEI. CDR3 length: 14 residues. The CDR3 region is CASSGVRVEETQYF. The CDR3 bases are TGTGCCAGCAGTGGGGTGAGGGTGGAAGAGACCCAGTACTTC.

The chain employs TRBV4-1 and TRBJ2-5, with TRBD1 matching over 11 bases. V dropped 3 bases and J dropped 3; count of bases not matched to a gene: 6. Germline-derived CDR1 and CDR2 are MGHRA and YSYEKL. This CDR3 spans 16 amino acids. The CDR3 region has the DNA TGCGCCAGCAGCCAGGGGGACAGGGGGGTAGAAGAGACCCAGTACTTC. This sequence encodes CASSQGDRGVEETQYF.

This clone was seen a single time. J is TRBJ1-2 and V is TRBV11-3; 7 bases are a match to TRBD1. CDR1 is SGHNT, CDR2 YENEEA, per germline. The trim removed 6 bases at V and 8 bases at J, leaving 9 bases unmatched. The CDR3 spans 13 residues. Written as DNA, the CDR3 is TGTGCCAGCAGTGAAGACAGGGCAATAGGCTACACCTTC. Protein sequence: CASSEDRAIGYTF.

The rearrangement links TRBV27 to TRBJ1-6; 9 nucleotides align to TRBD1. Looked up from germline, CDR1 is MNHEY and CDR2 is SMNVEV (reference sequence). This CDR3 spans 16 amino acids. V was clipped by 5 bases and J by 1 base; unmatched bases: 3. CDR3 DNA: TGTGCCAGCAGTAGGACAGGGGATTCCTATAATTCACCCCTCCACTTT. The encoded protein is CASSRTGDSYNSPLHF.

As concerns this clone: The junction does not match germline at one end; this may be a read error. This chain links TRBV5-1 with TRBJ1-2; D is ambiguous. From germline, CDR1 is SGHRS and CDR2 YFSETQ. This CDR3 is built from 13 residues. The CDR3 region has the DNA TGCGCCAGCAGCTTTCGTCCCGGGGAAGGCTACCCCTTC. It codes for CASSFRPGEGYPF.